What follows are 23 T cell receptor beta chains derived from one specimen sequenced in a study of metastatic and nonmetastatic thyroid tumors (dated by TCRdb to the early 2020s). No patient had received any treatment before thyroid surgery. Library preparation was by PCR. Reads for this sample came from an Illumina HiSeq 4000. TCRdb cleaned the public reads at Q25 with fastp, built clones with MiXCR and kept in-frame beta chains. The sample yields 21,000 or so clones; about 12% were counted once. The ten largest make up around 24% of the sample. The sample comprised blood. These receptors were collected from a female donor with papillary thyroid cancer or a benign thyroid nodule (not recorded which). Some clones in this sample may be carry-over from other donors' samples.

This clone was counted many times. The gene calls are TRBV20-1 and TRBJ2-1, with 12 bases fitting TRBD1. This CDR3 is 15 amino acids long. V lost 3 bases and J lost 6; bases outside the gene matches: 6. The germline V gene has CDR1 DFQATT and CDR2 SNEGSKA (reference sequence). The CDR3 reads CSARGDRGHSNEQFF. The CDR3 DNA sequence: TGCAGTGCTAGGGGGGACAGGGGGCATAGCAATGAGCAGTTCTTC.

This clone was counted a few times. This chain joins TRBV27 and TRBJ1-2; D uncertain. This CDR3 has 15 residues. V was clipped by 8 bases and J by 6 bases, with 22 bases between them. Germline lookup yields CDR1 MNHEY and CDR2 SMNVEV (reference sequence). Here the CDR3 reads CASSHGTAVRDGYTF. The CDR3, as DNA: TGTGCCAGCTCCCACGGAACAGCCGTTAGGGATGGCTACACCTTC.

The J gene is TRBJ1-2, the V gene TRBV5-1, with unresolved D. The CDR3 contains 13 residues. Looked up from germline, CDR1 is SGHRS and CDR2 is YFSETQ. Trimming took off 4 bases at V and 13 bases at J, with 20 bases between the two ends. CDR3 nucleotide sequence: TGCGCCAGCAGCGACAACGGGTCAACGGCGGGCACCTTC. It encodes CASSDNGSTAGTF.

The CDR3 sequence is CASSFAGGLAGPQYF. CDR3 coding DNA: TGTGCCAGCAGCTTTGCCGGTGGGCTAGCTGGGCCCCAGTACTTC. The rearrangement links TRBV5-5 to TRBJ2-5, with a tentative D call TRBD2 (5 bases). Germline loops: CDR1 SGHKS, CDR2 YYEKEE (reference sequence). The CDR3 contains 15 residues. Trimming took off 2 bases at V and 9 bases at J, with 20 bases between the two ends.

In its sample, this clone was seen many times. The chain links TRBV11-2 to TRBJ1-1; 9 nucleotides match TRBD1. The CDR3 spans 17 residues. The V gene end was trimmed by 5 bases and the J gene end by 0 bases; junction bases not matched to a gene: 10. Germline V gene sequence: CDR1 SGHAT, CDR2 FQNNGV. CDR3 nucleotide sequence: TGTGCCAGCAGCCGTACTACAGGGGGCGCGATGAACACTGAAGCTTTCTTT. Amino acid sequence: CASSRTTGGAMNTEAFF.

This clone was counted many times. The V call is TRBV19, the J call TRBJ2-5, with a weak D call TRBD1 (6 bases). The CDR3 consists of 13 residues. The V gene lost 5 bases and the J gene lost 4 bases, with 11 bases spanning the gap. Germline V CDR1 and CDR2: LNHDA, SQIVND (reference sequence). For the CDR3, the DNA is TGTGCCAGTAGTCCTCAGGGGAGAGAGACCCAGTACTTC. Protein: CASSPQGRETQYF.

This clone was counted at least ten times. The chain combines TRBV5-1 with TRBJ1-1, with 12 bases that match TRBD1. The germline gives CDR1 SGHRS, CDR2 YFSETQ. The CDR3 runs to 16 residues. The trim removed 3 bases at V and 2 bases at J, leaving 5 bases unmatched. The CDR3 sequence: CASSSGQGARNTEAFF. The CDR3 DNA sequence: TGCGCCAGCAGCTCGGGACAGGGGGCGAGAAACACTGAAGCTTTCTTT.

In this sample, this clone turned up many times. V gene TRBV5-6 combines with J gene TRBJ2-7, with D tentatively TRBD2 (6 bases). From germline, CDR1 is SGHDT and CDR2 YYEEEE. V was pared by 5 bases and J by 3 bases, with 15 bases between. CDR3 length: 14 amino acids. The CDR3: CASRLGRRVYEQYF. CDR3 DNA: TGTGCCAGCAGGCTGGGCCGGAGGGTCTACGAGCAGTACTTC.

This clone came up many times. The rearrangement links TRBV20-1 to TRBJ1-2, with TRBD1 matching 7 bases. With 3 bases clipped from V and 7 bases from J, the junction kept 8 bases outside the gene matches. CDR3 length: 13 residues. From germline, CDR1 is DFQATT and CDR2 SNEGSKA (reference sequence). The DNA of the CDR3 is TGCAGTGCTAGCAAGGGGGCAAGGGGTGGCTACACCTTC. Amino acid sequence: CSASKGARGGYTF.

This clone was counted many times. CDR3 nucleotide sequence: TGTGCCAGCAGCTTACCTAGCGGGAGGATAGGGGCAGATACGCAGTATTTT. This codes for CASSLPSGRIGADTQYF. The chain carries TRBV13 and TRBJ2-3, with 11 positions matching TRBD2. Germline V gene data show CDR1 as PRHDT and CDR2 as FYEKMQ (reference sequence). Trimming removed 2 bases from V and 4 bases from J; junction bases left unmatched: 8. This CDR3 contains 17 residues. The whole variable domain, remainder taken from reference TRBV13 and TRBJ2-3, is AAGVIQSPRHLIKEKRETATLKCYPIPRHDTVYWYQQGPGQDPQFLISFYEKMQSDKGSIPDRFSAQQFSDYHSELNMSSLELGDSALYFCASSLPSGRIGADTQYFGPGTRLTVL.

This clone was counted many times. It may be a read error: a sequence one base away is much more abundant. V is TRBV6-5 and J is TRBJ2-5; D is unresolved. From germline, CDR1 is MNHEY and CDR2 SVGAGI. This CDR3 spans 14 amino acids. As DNA, the CDR3 is TGTGCTAGCAGTTACTCCGGGCTAGAAGAGACCCAGTACTTC. Translated: CASSYSGLEETQYF.

Only a few counts were recorded for this clone. V usage is TRBV6-5 and J usage is TRBJ1-1; 8 bases fit TRBD1. This CDR3 is built from 12 residues. V gave up 3 bases and J gave up 8 bases; unmatched junction bases: 2. Per germline, CDR1 MNHEY and CDR2 SVGAGI. Here the CDR3 reads CASSYGTGEAFF. The CDR3 DNA is TGTGCCAGCAGTTATGGGACAGGCGAAGCTTTCTTT.

This clone appeared a single time. V is TRBV5-1 and J is TRBJ2-2, with 10 bases fitting TRBD2. CDR1 is SGHRS, CDR2 YFSETQ, per germline. The CDR3 is made up of 16 amino acids. After removal of 7 bases from V and 8 bases from J, the junction contained 14 bases not matched to a gene. CDR3 sequence (DNA): TGCGCCAGCGGTGGCGGATCCCTAGCGGGAGCTGGGGAGCTGTTTTTT. It encodes CASGGGSLAGAGELFF.

In this sample, this clone turned up many times. Compared with germline, one end of the junction differs, possibly owing to a read error. The V call is TRBV4-3, the J call TRBJ2-1; tentatively, D is TRBD1 or TRBD2 (5 bases each). The length of the CDR3 is 17 residues. The germline V gene encodes CDR1 LGHNA and CDR2 YSLEER. CDR3 in DNA: TGCGCCGGCAGCCAGGGACCTGAGACCGACCTTTACAATGAGCAGTTCTTC. This encodes CAGSQGPETDLYNEQFF.

This clone is labeled as medium-sized (0.01 to 0.1%). The gene calls are TRBV12-3 or TRBV12-4 and TRBJ2-7, with D maybe TRBD1 (6 bases). The CDR3 runs 14 residues. The V end lost 8 bases, the J end lost 3 bases, and 17 bases lay between the germline ends. CDR3 protein: CASRPAGVNYEQYF. The CDR3 coding sequence is TGTGCCAGCCGGCCGGCAGGGGTTAACTACGAGCAGTACTTC.

This clone was seen at least ten times. The chain carries TRBV6-2 or TRBV6-3 and TRBJ2-7, with 11 bases matching TRBD2. The CDR3 length is 15 residues. Losses at the gene ends were 6 bases for V and 2 bases for J; bases not matched to a gene: 6. Germline V gene lookup returns CDR1 MNHEY and CDR2 SVGEGT. The CDR3 nucleotides read TGTGCCAGCAGCCAACTAGCGGGAGTTCCCTACGAGCAGTACTTC. Amino acid sequence: CASSQLAGVPYEQYF.

The chain employs TRBV4-2 and TRBJ2-1; 8 nucleotides match TRBD2. CDR3 length: 16 amino acids. Germline V CDR1 and CDR2: LGHNA, YNFKEQ. With 7 bases clipped from V and 4 bases from J, the junction kept 12 bases outside the gene matches. The CDR3 DNA follows: TGTGCCAGCACCCAGGGGAGCGGGGGCCGATACAATGAGCAGTTCTTC. This gives the protein CASTQGSGGRYNEQFF.

This clone has only a few counts. Its ends do not fully match the called genes, so a read error is possible. V gene TRBV7-7 combines with J gene TRBJ2-2; D is perhaps TRBD2 (6 bases). The CDR3 sequence is 15 residues long. Germline values: CDR1 SSHAT, CDR2 FNYEAQ (reference sequence). The CDR3: CASSLSAGTAGELFF. The CDR3 region has the DNA TGTGCTAGCAGCCTAAGTGCAGGGACTGCCGGGGAGCTGTTTTTT.

This clone was counted ten times or more. The V and J genes are TRBV18 and TRBJ2-7; D is possibly TRBD2 (6 bases). CDR3 size: 14 residues. In germline, CDR1 is KGHSH, CDR2 LQKENI. V was pared by 1 base and J by 2 bases, with 9 bases between. DNA of the CDR3: TGTGCCAGCTCACCACAGGAGGGACCCTACGAGCAGTACTTC. This encodes CASSPQEGPYEQYF.

There are many counts of this clone. This chain connects TRBV5-4 to TRBJ1-2; 10 nucleotides match TRBD1. Germline-derived CDR1 and CDR2 are SGHNT and YYREEE (reference sequence). V gave up 2 bases and J gave up 6 bases; unmatched junction bases: 1. This CDR3 spans 13 amino acids. In DNA, the CDR3 is TGTGCCAGCAGCTTAGACAGGGGGCATGGCTACACCTTC. Its translation is CASSLDRGHGYTF.

In regard to this clone: A much more abundant neighbour one base away suggests this may be a read error. The chain couples TRBV11-2 to TRBJ2-5; unclear D gene. V lost 5 bases to trimming and J lost 4 bases, with 14 bases between them. Germline V gives CDR1 SGHAT, CDR2 FQNNGV. The CDR3 extends over 14 amino acids. The CDR3 is CASSPNGPIETQYF. The DNA of the CDR3 is TGTGCCAGCAGCCCGAATGGGCCGATAGAGACCCAGTACTTC.

There are many counts of this clone. CDR3 in amino acids: CATHRRGVRDHEQFF. Written as DNA, the CDR3 is TGTGCCACCCACCGACGCGGTGTAAGGGATCATGAGCAGTTCTTC. This rearrangement joins TRBV13 to TRBJ2-1; D gene uncertain. The CDR3 totals 15 residues. CDR1 and CDR2 from the germline V gene are PRHDT and FYEKMQ (reference sequence). Between the trimmed V and J ends, which lost 10 bases and 8 bases, there was a span of 24 bases.

Remarks on this clone: This may come from a read error, since a much larger clone is one base off. The chain combines TRBV5-6 with TRBJ2-5; TRBD2 aligns across 8 bases. The CDR3 spans 16 residues. Germline values: CDR1 SGHDT, CDR2 YYEEEE. The CDR3 nucleotides read TGTGCCAGCAGCCCCGGACTAGCAGAAAACCAAGAGACCCGGTACTTC. Encoded protein: CASSPGLAENQETRYF.